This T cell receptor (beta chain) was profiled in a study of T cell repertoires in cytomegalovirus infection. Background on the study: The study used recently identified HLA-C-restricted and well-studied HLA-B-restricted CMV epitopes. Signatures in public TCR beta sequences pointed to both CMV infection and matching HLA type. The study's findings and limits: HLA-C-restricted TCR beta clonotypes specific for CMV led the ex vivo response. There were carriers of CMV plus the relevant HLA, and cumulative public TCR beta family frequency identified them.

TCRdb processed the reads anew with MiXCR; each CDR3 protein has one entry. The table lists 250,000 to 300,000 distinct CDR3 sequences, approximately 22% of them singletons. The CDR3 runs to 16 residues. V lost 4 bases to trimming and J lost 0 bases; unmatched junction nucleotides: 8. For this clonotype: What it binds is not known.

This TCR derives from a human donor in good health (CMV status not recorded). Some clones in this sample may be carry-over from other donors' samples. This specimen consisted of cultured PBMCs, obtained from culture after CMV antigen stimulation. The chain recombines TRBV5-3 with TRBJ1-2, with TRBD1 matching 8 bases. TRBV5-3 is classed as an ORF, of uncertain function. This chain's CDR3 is CARSPGQGRANYGYTF. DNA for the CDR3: TGTGCCAGAAGCCCTGGACAGGGAAGGGCTAACTATGGCTACACCTTC.